This T cell receptor beta chain was captured in a study of CD8+CD57+ T cells in acquired aplastic anemia. Study-level findings and limits: Significance was not reached for CD8+ Simpson's diversity between patients and controls.

In this sample, this clonotype turned up once. Its antigen is not identified. All sequencing subjects had displayed CD8+CD57+ cell expansion on flow cytometry. All patients were therapy-naive when blood was sampled. CDR3 and TCR beta VDJ profiling relied on a genomic DNA template. One entry per CDR3 protein results from TCRdb running MiXCR on the reads. The sample has about 160,000 distinct CDR3 sequences, about 50% seen once. The sequence was obtained from a human donor with aplastic anemia. Sample: sorted CD4+, CD8+, or CD8+CD57+ T cells (not recorded which) from PBMCs.

CDR3 sequence: CSAVQGTNSPLHF. Here the CDR3 DNA reads TGCAGTGCTGTACAGGGTACGAATTCACCCCTCCACTTT. The gene calls are TRBV20-1 and TRBJ1-6, with a tentative D call TRBD1 (6 bases). Trimming stripped 5 bases from V and 7 bases from J, with 12 bases between. The germline CDR1 and CDR2 sequences are DFQATT and SNEGSKA (reference sequence). The CDR3 has 13 residues.